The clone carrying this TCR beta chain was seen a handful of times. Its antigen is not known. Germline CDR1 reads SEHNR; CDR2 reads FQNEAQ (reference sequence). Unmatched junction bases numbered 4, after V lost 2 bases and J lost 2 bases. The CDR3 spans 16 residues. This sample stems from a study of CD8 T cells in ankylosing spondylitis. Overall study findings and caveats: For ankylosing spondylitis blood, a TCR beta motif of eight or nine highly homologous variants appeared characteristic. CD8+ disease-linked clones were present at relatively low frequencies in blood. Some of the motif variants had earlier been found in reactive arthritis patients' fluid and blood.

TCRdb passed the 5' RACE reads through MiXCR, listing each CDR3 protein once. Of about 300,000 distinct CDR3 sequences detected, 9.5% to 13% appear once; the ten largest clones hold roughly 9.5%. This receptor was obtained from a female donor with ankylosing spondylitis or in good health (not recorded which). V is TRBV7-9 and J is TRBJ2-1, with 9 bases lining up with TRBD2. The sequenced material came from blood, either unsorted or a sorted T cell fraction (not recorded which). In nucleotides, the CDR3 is TGTGCCAGCAGCTTAATTAGCGGGGGCCCCTACAATGAGCAGTTCTTC. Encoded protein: CASSLISGGPYNEQFF. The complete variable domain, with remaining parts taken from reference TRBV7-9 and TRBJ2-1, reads DTGVSQNPRHKITKRGQNVTFRCDPISEHNRLYWYRQTLGQGPEFLTYFQNEAQLEKSRLLSDRFSAERPKGSFSTLEIQRTEQGDSAMYLCASSLISGGPYNEQFFGPGTRLTVL.